This is a list of T cell receptor beta chains from one sample in a study of T cell responses to AZD1222 COVID-19 vaccine. The assay was immunoSEQ multiplex PCR, and TCRdb's table has in-frame clones only and misses some. The sample yields about 180,000 clones, just under 95% seen once. Sequenced here: peripheral blood, sampled 28 days after the second dose of the MenACWY control vaccine. The source of these receptors is an adult who received the MenACWY meningococcal vaccine as a control. The CDR3 runs from the conserved cysteine through the conserved F or W. The order of the fields is J gene, clone size, D gene, V gene, CDR3 protein, CDR3 DNA. The D gene is left open where the match is weak. Clone size is given for some rows only: seen once, a few or many times, or a class if the clone is expanded.

TRBJ1-2,NA,NA,TRBV7-9,CASSPTAESGYTF,TGTGCCAGCAGCCCGACTGCAGAAAGCGGCTACACCTTC
TRBJ2-6,NA,NA,TRBV2,CATLLAGASGANVLTF,TGTGCCACATTACTAGCTGGGGCTTCTGGGGCCAACGTCCTGACTTTC
TRBJ2-7,NA,TRBD2,TRBV6-5,CASSERGVYEQYF,TGTGCCAGCAGCGAGCGGGGGGTGTACGAGCAGTACTTC
TRBJ1-2,NA,NA,TRBV27,CASSLSRTGNYGYTF,TGTGCCAGCAGTTTATCCCGCACAGGGAATTATGGCTACACCTTC
TRBJ2-1,NA,NA,TRBV3-1/TRBV3-2,CASSQGPGGEQFF,TGTGCCAGCAGCCAAGGACCGGGCGGTGAGCAGTTCTTC
TRBJ2-3,NA,TRBD1,TRBV11-2,CASSLDRQGAGDTQYF,TGTGCCAGCAGCTTAGATAGGCAGGGGGCAGGAGATACGCAGTATTTT
TRBJ1-5,NA,TRBD1,TRBV6-6,CASTYGGDRENQPQHF,TGTGCCAGCACCTACGGGGGGGACAGGGAAAATCAGCCCCAGCATTTT
TRBJ1-5,NA,NA,TRBV6-4,CASSDSRGPQHF,TGTGCCAGCAGTGACTCGAGGGGGCCCCAGCATTTT
TRBJ2-4,NA,TRBD1,TRBV5-6,CASSPGQGVSLLYF,TGTGCCAGCAGCCCCGGACAGGGGGTTTCGCTTTTGTACTTC
TRBJ1-2,NA,TRBD1,TRBV6-6,CASKTGDYGYTF,TGTGCCAGCAAAACAGGGGACTATGGCTACACCTTC
TRBJ1-1,NA,NA,TRBV6-1,CASSIGPRNTEAFF,TGTGCCAGCAGTATCGGACCGAGGAACACTGAAGCTTTCTTT
TRBJ2-7,NA,TRBD1,TRBV7-9,CASSFGTESYEQYF,TGTGCCAGCAGCTTCGGGACAGAGTCCTACGAGCAGTACTTC
TRBJ2-7,once,NA,TRBV19,CASSIAGLLYF,TGTGCCAGTAGTATCGCGGGGTTATTGTACTTC
TRBJ1-1,NA,NA,TRBV19,CASRTPGNTLPNTEAFF,TGTGCCAGTAGAACCCCCGGCAATACTCTTCCGAACACTGAAGCTTTCTTT